What follows is one T cell receptor (beta chain) and its context. This sample stems from a study of blood T cell repertoires in COVID-19. Turning to the study itself: Whether acute or convalescent, the COVID-19 samples came from the United States, Italy and Spain.

The germline V and J ends were trimmed by 5 bases and 5 bases, with 16 bases remaining between them. Per the germline V gene, CDR1 is MNHEY and CDR2 is SVGEGT. The CDR3 extends over 15 amino acids. Original handling: How many nucleated cells were present was estimated from reference gene primer amplification. This table comes from immunoSEQ multiplex PCR, and its TCRdb copy is limited to in-frame clones, with some not included. The DNA gave D and trimming, while V, J and clone size come from that table. The table records some 55,000 clones, approximately 90% of them present only once. The TCR comes from a woman aged 40 to 50 with active COVID-19. Sequencing was carried out using peripheral blood. The chain is built from TRBV6-2 or TRBV6-3 and TRBJ1-5; D may be TRBD1 (6 bases). CDR3 in DNA: TGTGCCAGCAGTCCCCAGGCAGGGGATTATCAGCCCCAGCATTTT. Protein: CASSPQAGDYQPQHF.